Presented here are 26 T cell receptor beta chains from one specimen sequenced in a study of blood T cells in healthy people across ages. For the second PCR, which ran for about 7 to 11 cycles, a sample-barcoded 5' primer and a J-beta primer mix were used. A single record per CDR3 protein comes from TCRdb applying MiXCR to the 5' RACE reads. The repertoire consists of approximately 800,000 distinct CDR3 sequences, with about three fifths occurring once and the leading ten covering approximately 21%. What was sequenced was blood. All receptors come from a man aged 25 to 40 in good health.

This chain uses TRBV7-8 with TRBJ2-5; possibly TRBD1 for D (5 bases). Germline assignment: CDR1 SGHVS and CDR2 FQNEAQ. The CDR3 contains 13 residues. Trimming pared 5 bases from V and 7 bases from J, leaving 14 bases between. The chain's CDR3 is CASSPTRQGTQYF. Here the CDR3 DNA reads TGTGCCAGCAGCCCGACTCGGCAGGGGACCCAGTACTTC.

This sequence joins TRBV11-1 and TRBJ2-1; the D is unclear. The length of the CDR3 is 13 residues. V was shortened by 4 bases and J by 14 bases, with 18 bases between the two germline ends. Looked up from germline, CDR1 is SGHAT and CDR2 is FQDESV (reference sequence). The CDR3 reads CASSSMRAHPKFF. CDR3 bases: TGTGCCAGCAGCTCCATGCGAGCACACCCGAAGTTCTTC.

The chain is built from TRBV2 and TRBJ1-4, with D hard to call. V gave up 7 bases and J gave up 8 bases, with 17 bases separating them. CDR1 and CDR2 (germline): SNHLY, FYNNEI. CDR3 length: 14 amino acids. The CDR3 loop is CASTSTGLREKLFF. CDR3 nucleotide sequence: TGTGCCAGCACCTCTACTGGGCTGAGGGAAAAACTGTTTTTT.

The chain joins TRBV7-2 to TRBJ2-1; 9 bases are shared with TRBD2. With V trimmed by 3 bases and J by 6 bases, 6 bases remained unmatched. In germline, CDR1 is SGHTA, CDR2 FQGNSA. CDR3 length: 15 amino acids. The CDR3 DNA sequence: TGTGCCAGCAGCTTTGCGGGGGGGGCGGTCAATGAGCAGTTCTTC. Residues: CASSFAGGAVNEQFF.

This clonotype was picked up many times. V is TRBV29-1 and J is TRBJ1-4; 7 bases fit TRBD1. This CDR3 has 13 amino acids. The germline V gene has CDR1 SQVTM and CDR2 ANQGSEA. The J segment lost 7 bases and the V segment lost 7 bases, leaving 9 bases of the junction unmatched. The CDR3 bases are TGCAGCGCCCGACAGGGTGTGGGTGAAAAACTGTTTTTT. This encodes CSARQGVGEKLFF.

V is TRBV20-1 and J is TRBJ2-5; D may be TRBD2 (5 bases). In germline, CDR1 is DFQATT, CDR2 SNEGSKA (reference sequence). The CDR3 has 9 amino acids. V gave up 6 bases and J gave up 11 bases, with 10 bases separating them. The CDR3 protein is CSASGEQYF. Written as DNA, the CDR3 is TGCAGTGCCAGTGGGGAGCAGTACTTC.

A few counts support this clonotype. The rearrangement joins TRBV20-1 to TRBJ2-1; the match to TRBD2 covers 7 bases. Germline values: CDR1 DFQATT, CDR2 SNEGSKA (reference sequence). This CDR3 is 14 amino acids long. Losses at the gene ends were 5 bases for V and 5 bases for J; bases not matched to a gene: 9. The CDR3 DNA follows: TGCAGTGCTGTTAGACTAGCACCTAACAATGAGCAGTTCTTC. This codes for CSAVRLAPNNEQFF.

The V and J genes are TRBV20-1 and TRBJ2-3; a weak D match, TRBD2 (5 bases). The CDR3 is 16 residues long. CDR1 and CDR2 from the germline V gene are DFQATT and SNEGSKA (reference sequence). Trimming left V 5 bases short and J 2 bases short, with 20 bases between. The CDR3 loop is CSAVTSMHGDTDTQYF. CDR3 DNA: TGCAGTGCTGTTACTAGTATGCATGGTGACACAGATACGCAGTATTTT.

The V and J genes are TRBV29-1 and TRBJ2-1; 9 bases are shared with TRBD1. The germline V gene encodes CDR1 SQVTM and CDR2 ANQGSEA. The CDR3 runs to 14 residues. V lost 6 bases and J lost 7; bases outside the gene matches: 10. CDR3 nucleotides: TGCAGCGTCCGGAAACAGGGGGCATCGAATGAGCAGTTCTTC. This translates into CSVRKQGASNEQFF.

Comments on this clonotype: One base away lies a much larger clone, so this may be a sequencing read error. V and J are TRBV20-1 and TRBJ2-3, with 9 bases that match TRBD2. The CDR3 has 14 residues. The V and J ends lost 7 bases and 5 bases, in that order; junction bases with no gene match: 10. Germline CDR1 is DFQATT and CDR2 is SNEGSKA (reference sequence). The CDR3: CSVVLAGRQDTQYF. The CDR3 nucleotides read TGCAGTGTTGTCCTAGCGGGAAGACAAGATACGCAGTATTTT.

This rearrangement joins TRBV7-6 to TRBJ2-5; TRBD2 matches 11 bases. The trim removed 0 bases at V and 3 bases at J, leaving 12 bases unmatched. Germline assignment: CDR1 SGHVS and CDR2 FNYEAQ. The CDR3 extends over 19 amino acids. The CDR3 protein is CASSLAPGLAGRKEETQYF. The CDR3 nucleotides are TGTGCCAGCAGCTTAGCCCCTGGACTAGCGGGCAGGAAAGAAGAGACCCAGTACTTC.

The V and J genes are TRBV3-1 and TRBJ2-7, with TRBD2 as a possible D gene (6 bases). The J call could be wrong; TRBJ2-5 is a better fit for the DNA end. Per germline, CDR1 LGHDT and CDR2 YNNKEL (reference sequence). There are 17 residues in the CDR3. The CDR3 spells CASSSPGGRAARETQYF. In nucleotides, the CDR3 is TGTGCCAGCAGCTCTCCCGGGGGACGGGCCGCACGAGAGACCCAGTACTTC.

The chain employs TRBV7-2 and TRBJ1-1; a weak D match, TRBD1 (5 bases). The CDR3 sequence is 15 residues long. The V and J ends lost 7 bases and 5 bases respectively, with 20 bases between them. Per germline, CDR1 SGHTA and CDR2 FQGNSA. CDR3 loop: CASNLEGGAETEAFF. The CDR3 DNA reads TGTGCCAGCAATTTGGAGGGAGGGGCAGAAACTGAAGCTTTCTTT.

The chain combines TRBV7-2 with TRBJ2-4; D not resolved. Judging by the DNA end, TRBJ2-7 fits better; the J call may be wrong. The length of the CDR3 is 13 residues. Germline CDR1 is SGHTA and CDR2 is FQGNSA. This CDR3 reads CASEKEPGYEQYF. Written as DNA, the CDR3 is TGTGCCAGCGAGAAGGAACCTGGCTACGAGCAGTACTTC.

This clonotype occurred a few times. V and J are TRBV18 and TRBJ2-3; 9 bases are shared with TRBD1. Trimming removed 5 bases from V and 5 bases from J; junction bases left unmatched: 2. The CDR3 loop spans 13 amino acids. The V gene's germline CDR1 is KGHSH and CDR2 LQKENI. CDR3 residues: CASSADRGDTQYF. CDR3 in DNA: TGTGCCAGCTCAGCGGACAGGGGAGATACGCAGTATTTT.

Details on this clonotype: A junction end diverges from the germline sequence, so it may reflect a read error. J is TRBJ2-1 and V is TRBV5-5, with D possibly TRBD2 on 6 matching bases. This CDR3 contains 13 residues. The germline V gene encodes CDR1 SGHKS and CDR2 YYEKEE (reference sequence). The CDR3 here is CASSLGGGLERFF. In nucleotides, the CDR3 is TGTGCCAGCAGCTTAGGAGGAGGGTTAGAGCGGTTCTTC.

V gene TRBV5-1 combines with J gene TRBJ1-3; the D is unclear. Germline V gene data show CDR1 as SGHRS and CDR2 as YFSETQ. The ends were cut back, 4 bases at V and 0 bases at J, with 11 bases in the middle. The CDR3 spans 15 residues. The CDR3 sequence: CASSQTSVSGNTIYF. The DNA for the CDR3 is TGCGCCAGCAGCCAGACAAGTGTCTCTGGAAACACCATATATTTT.

The gene calls are TRBV5-4 and TRBJ2-5; D unclear. V lost 3 bases and J lost 2, with 14 bases in between. The CDR3 is 15 residues long. Germline-derived CDR1 and CDR2 are SGHNT and YYREEE (reference sequence). In nucleotides, the CDR3 is TGTGCCAGCAGCTCCGGCACGAACCAACAAGAGACCCAGTACTTC. Translation gives CASSSGTNQQETQYF.

The chain couples TRBV29-1 to TRBJ2-2; maybe TRBD2 (6 bases). The germline CDR1 and CDR2 sequences are SQVTM and ANQGSEA. The CDR3 contains 13 residues. V lost 6 bases and J 6 bases, leaving 14 bases between the germline ends. CDR3 coding DNA: TGCAGCGTCCTAGCGAGAGGGGCCGGGGAGCTGTTTTTT. Protein: CSVLARGAGELFF.

This clonotype was counted a few times. This chain links TRBV27 with TRBJ2-1; tentatively, D is TRBD1 (6 bases). The CDR3 is 11 amino acids. The V gene's germline CDR1 is MNHEY and CDR2 SMNVEV (reference sequence). Trimming left V 6 bases short and J 10 bases short, with 10 bases between. The CDR3 DNA reads TGTGCCAGCAGGACAGGTTCGGAGCAGTTCTTC. Protein sequence: CASRTGSEQFF.

This clonotype was found a few times. This chain uses TRBV7-2 with TRBJ2-5; unclear D gene. Germline CDR1 reads SGHTA; CDR2 reads FQGNSA. This CDR3 comprises 13 residues. Trimming shortened V by 2 bases and J by 2 bases, and 6 bases separated the two germline ends. In DNA, the CDR3 is TGTGCCAGCAGCTTAAATACACAAGAGACCCAGTACTTC. Protein product: CASSLNTQETQYF.

The chain couples TRBV18 to TRBJ2-3; D is unclear. Trimming left V 1 base short and J 0 bases short, with 8 bases between. CDR3 length: 15 residues. Germline loops: CDR1 KGHSH, CDR2 LQKENI. The CDR3 DNA follows: TGTGCCAGCTCACCACGGCAGATTAGCACAGATACGCAGTATTTT. Protein product: CASSPRQISTDTQYF.

A few counts support this clonotype. The J gene is TRBJ2-5, the V gene TRBV7-9; unclear D gene. The V end lost 2 bases, the J end lost 3 bases, and 10 bases lay between the germline ends. CDR3 length: 14 residues. The germline V gene encodes CDR1 SEHNR and CDR2 FQNEAQ (reference sequence). CDR3 nucleotides: TGTGCCAGCAGCTTAAATGCGGTAAAAGAGACCCAGTACTTC. Translated: CASSLNAVKETQYF.

The chain couples TRBV11-3 to TRBJ2-1, with D possibly TRBD2 on 5 matching bases. The CDR3 runs to 13 residues. Germline CDR1 and CDR2: SGHNT and YENEEA. V was trimmed by 6 bases and J by 5 bases, leaving 11 bases between them. The CDR3 bases are TGTGCCAGCAGTACTAGGAGCCACAATGAGCAGTTCTTC. Translation gives CASSTRSHNEQFF.

A single count supports this clonotype. The junction does not match germline at one end; this may be a read error. The chain recombines TRBV7-8 with TRBJ2-7; D is undetermined. The CDR3 is made up of 13 amino acids. Germline V gene sequence: CDR1 SGHVS, CDR2 FQNEAQ. CDR3 loop: CASSLVPSDEPYF. CDR3 DNA: TGTGCCAGCAGCTTAGTCCCATCCGACGAGCCGTACTTC. Supplemented by reference TRBV7-8 and TRBJ2-7, the full variable domain reads GAGVSQSPRYKVAKRGQDVALRCDPISGHVSLFWYQQALGQGPEFLTYFQNEAQLDKSGLPSDRFFAERPEGSVSTLKIQRTQQEDSAVYLCASSLVPSDEPYFGPGTRLTVT.

This clonotype occurred many times. V is TRBV7-6 and J is TRBJ2-7, with D perhaps matching TRBD1 or TRBD2 (5 bases each). Looked up from germline, CDR1 is SGHVS and CDR2 is FNYEAQ. V was shortened by 7 bases and J by 4 bases, with 20 bases between the two germline ends. The CDR3 consists of 15 residues. The CDR3: CASTPTQGSGYEQYF. DNA for the CDR3: TGTGCCAGCACCCCGACTCAGGGCAGCGGTTACGAGCAGTACTTC.